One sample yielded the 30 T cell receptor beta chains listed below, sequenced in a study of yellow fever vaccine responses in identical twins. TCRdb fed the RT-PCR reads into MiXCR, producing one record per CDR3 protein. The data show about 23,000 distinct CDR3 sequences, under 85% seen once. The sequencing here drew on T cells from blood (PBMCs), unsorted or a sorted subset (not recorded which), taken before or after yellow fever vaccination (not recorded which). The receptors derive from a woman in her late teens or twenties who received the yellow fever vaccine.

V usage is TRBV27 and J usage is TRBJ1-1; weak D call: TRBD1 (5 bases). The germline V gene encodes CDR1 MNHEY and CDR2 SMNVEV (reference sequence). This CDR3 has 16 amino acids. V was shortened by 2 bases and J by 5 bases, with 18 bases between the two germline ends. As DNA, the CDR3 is TGTGCCAGCAGTTTAGCCGCGCGGTCGGGGGGGACTGAAGCTTTCTTT. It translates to CASSLAARSGGTEAFF.

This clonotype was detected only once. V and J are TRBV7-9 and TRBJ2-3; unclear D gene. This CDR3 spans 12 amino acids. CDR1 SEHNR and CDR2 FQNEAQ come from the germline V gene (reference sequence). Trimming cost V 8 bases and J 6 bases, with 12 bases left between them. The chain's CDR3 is CASSRISDTQYF. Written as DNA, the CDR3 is TGTGCCAGCTCCCGTATCTCGGATACGCAGTATTTT.

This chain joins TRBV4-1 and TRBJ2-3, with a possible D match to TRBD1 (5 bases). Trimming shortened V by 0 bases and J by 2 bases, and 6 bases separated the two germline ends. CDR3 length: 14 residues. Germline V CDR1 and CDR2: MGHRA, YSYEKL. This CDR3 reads CASSQEQVTDTQYF. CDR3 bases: TGCGCCAGCAGCCAAGAACAGGTCACAGATACGCAGTATTTT.

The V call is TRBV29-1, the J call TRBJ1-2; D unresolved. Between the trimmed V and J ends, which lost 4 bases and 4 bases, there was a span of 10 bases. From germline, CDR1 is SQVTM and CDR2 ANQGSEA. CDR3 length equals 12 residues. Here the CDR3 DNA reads TGCAGCGTTGGGGCTCCTTCCTATGGCTACACCTTC. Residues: CSVGAPSYGYTF.

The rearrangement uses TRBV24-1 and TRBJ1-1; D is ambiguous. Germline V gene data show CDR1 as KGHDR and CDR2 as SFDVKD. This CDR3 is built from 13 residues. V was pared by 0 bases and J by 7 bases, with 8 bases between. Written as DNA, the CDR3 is TGTGCCACCAGTGATTTGGAGGCTAATGAAGCTTTCTTT. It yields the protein CATSDLEANEAFF.

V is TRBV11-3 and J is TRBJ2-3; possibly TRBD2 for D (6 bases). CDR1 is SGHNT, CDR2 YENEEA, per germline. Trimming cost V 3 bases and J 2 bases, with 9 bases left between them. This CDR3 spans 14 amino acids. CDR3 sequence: CASSFGGTTDTQYF. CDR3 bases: TGTGCCAGCAGCTTTGGCGGGACCACAGATACGCAGTATTTT.

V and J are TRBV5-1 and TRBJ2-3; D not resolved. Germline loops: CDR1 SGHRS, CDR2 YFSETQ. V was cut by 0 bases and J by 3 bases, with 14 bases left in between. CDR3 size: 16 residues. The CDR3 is CASSLVRVAGTDTQYF. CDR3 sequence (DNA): TGCGCCAGCAGCTTGGTTCGAGTAGCCGGTACAGATACGCAGTATTTT.

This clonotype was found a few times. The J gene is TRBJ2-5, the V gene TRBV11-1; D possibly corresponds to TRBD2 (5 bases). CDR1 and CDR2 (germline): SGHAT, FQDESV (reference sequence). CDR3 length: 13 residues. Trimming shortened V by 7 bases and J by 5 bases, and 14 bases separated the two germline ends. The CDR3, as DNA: TGTGCCAGCAACCCGACGGAGGCGGAGACCCAGTACTTC. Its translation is CASNPTEAETQYF.

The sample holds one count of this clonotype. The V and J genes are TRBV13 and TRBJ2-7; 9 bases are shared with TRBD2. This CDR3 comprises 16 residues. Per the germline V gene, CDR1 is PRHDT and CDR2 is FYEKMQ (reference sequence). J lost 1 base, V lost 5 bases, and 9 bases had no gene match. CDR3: CASSVPNSGSSYEQYF. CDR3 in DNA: TGTGCCAGCAGCGTCCCAAATAGCGGGAGTTCCTACGAGCAGTACTTC.

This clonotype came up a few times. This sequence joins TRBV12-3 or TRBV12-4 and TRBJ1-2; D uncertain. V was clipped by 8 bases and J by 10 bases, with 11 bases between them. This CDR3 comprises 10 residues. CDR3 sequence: CASFRGYYTF. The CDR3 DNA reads TGTGCCAGCTTTCGAGGATACTACACCTTC.

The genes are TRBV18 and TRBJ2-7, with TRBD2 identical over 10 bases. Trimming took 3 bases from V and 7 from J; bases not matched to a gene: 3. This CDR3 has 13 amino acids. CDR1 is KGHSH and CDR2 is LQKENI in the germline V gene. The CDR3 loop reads CASSPTSGNEQYF. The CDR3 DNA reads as TGTGCCAGCTCACCCACTAGCGGGAATGAGCAGTACTTC.

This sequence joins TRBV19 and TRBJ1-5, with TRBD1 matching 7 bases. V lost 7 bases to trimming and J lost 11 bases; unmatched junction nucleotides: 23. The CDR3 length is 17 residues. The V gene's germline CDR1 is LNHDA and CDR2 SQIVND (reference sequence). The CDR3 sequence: CASTATPGRQGVSAQHF. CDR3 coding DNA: TGTGCCAGTACCGCAACGCCGGGCCGCCAGGGGGTTTCGGCCCAGCATTTT.

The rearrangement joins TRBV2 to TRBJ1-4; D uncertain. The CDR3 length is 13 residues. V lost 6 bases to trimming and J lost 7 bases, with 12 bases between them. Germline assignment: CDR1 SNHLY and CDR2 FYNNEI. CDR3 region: CASRGLAGEKLFF. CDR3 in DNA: TGTGCCAGCAGGGGGTTGGCTGGTGAAAAACTGTTTTTT.

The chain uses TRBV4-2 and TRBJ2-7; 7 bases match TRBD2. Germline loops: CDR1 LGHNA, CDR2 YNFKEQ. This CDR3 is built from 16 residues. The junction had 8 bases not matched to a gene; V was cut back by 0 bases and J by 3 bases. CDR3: CASSQDPAGGSYEQYF. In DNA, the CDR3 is TGTGCCAGCAGCCAAGATCCGGCCGGGGGGAGCTACGAGCAGTACTTC.

The DNA for the CDR3 is TGTGCCAGCTCACCGGAACGAGGATACAATGAGCAGTTCTTC. It encodes CASSPERGYNEQFF. The rearrangement uses TRBV18 and TRBJ2-1; D call uncertain. Germline V gives CDR1 KGHSH, CDR2 LQKENI. The CDR3 contains 14 residues. V was cut by 3 bases and J by 4 bases, with 10 bases left in between.

The CDR3 here is CASSRQGAEAFF. In nucleotides, the CDR3 is TGTGCCAGCAGCCGGCAGGGGGCTGAAGCTTTCTTT. The chain employs TRBV5-4 and TRBJ1-1; TRBD1 agrees at 7 bases. Germline assignment: CDR1 SGHNT and CDR2 YYREEE (reference sequence). This CDR3 comprises 12 residues. J was trimmed by 6 bases and V by 4 bases; bases with no gene match: 3.

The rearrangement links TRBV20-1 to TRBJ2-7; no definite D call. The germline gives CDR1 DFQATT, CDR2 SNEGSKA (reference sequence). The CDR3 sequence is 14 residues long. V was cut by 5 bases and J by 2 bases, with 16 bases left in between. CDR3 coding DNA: TGCAGTGCTCCAAAGGCCCGTGGGGCCTACGAGCAGTACTTC. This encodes CSAPKARGAYEQYF.

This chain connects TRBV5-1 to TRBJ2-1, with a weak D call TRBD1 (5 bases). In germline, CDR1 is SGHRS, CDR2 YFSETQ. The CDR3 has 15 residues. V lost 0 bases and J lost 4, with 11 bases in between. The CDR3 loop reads CASSLEARVYNEQFF. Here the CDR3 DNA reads TGCGCCAGCAGCTTGGAGGCCAGGGTGTACAATGAGCAGTTCTTC.

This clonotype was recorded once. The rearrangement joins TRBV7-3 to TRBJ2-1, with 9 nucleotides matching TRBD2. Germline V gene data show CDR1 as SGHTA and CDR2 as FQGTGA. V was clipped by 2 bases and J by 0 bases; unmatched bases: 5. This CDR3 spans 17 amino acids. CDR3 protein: CASSLYSGSFSYNEQFF. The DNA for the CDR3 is TGTGCCAGCAGCTTATATAGCGGGAGCTTCTCCTACAATGAGCAGTTCTTC.

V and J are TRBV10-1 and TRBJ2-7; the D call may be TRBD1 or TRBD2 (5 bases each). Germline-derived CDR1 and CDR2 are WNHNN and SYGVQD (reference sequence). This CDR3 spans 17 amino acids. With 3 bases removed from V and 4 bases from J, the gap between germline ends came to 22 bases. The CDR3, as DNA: TGCGCCAGCAGTGATATGATCTGGGGACGGAAGAAATACGAGCAGTACGTC. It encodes CASSDMIWGRKKYEQYV.

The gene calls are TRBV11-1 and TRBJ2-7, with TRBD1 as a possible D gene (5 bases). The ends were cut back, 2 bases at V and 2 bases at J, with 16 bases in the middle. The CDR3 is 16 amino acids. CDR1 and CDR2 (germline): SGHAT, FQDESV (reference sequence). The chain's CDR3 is CASSLKPTGHTYEQYF. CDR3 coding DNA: TGTGCCAGCAGCTTAAAACCAACAGGTCACACCTACGAGCAGTACTTC.

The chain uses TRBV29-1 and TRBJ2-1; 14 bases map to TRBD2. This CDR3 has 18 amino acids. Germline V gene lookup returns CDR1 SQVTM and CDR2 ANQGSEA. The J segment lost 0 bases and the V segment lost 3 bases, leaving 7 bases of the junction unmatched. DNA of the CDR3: TGCAGCGTTGAGGGACTAGCGGGAGCATTAAGCTCCTACAATGAGCAGTTCTTC. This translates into CSVEGLAGALSSYNEQFF.

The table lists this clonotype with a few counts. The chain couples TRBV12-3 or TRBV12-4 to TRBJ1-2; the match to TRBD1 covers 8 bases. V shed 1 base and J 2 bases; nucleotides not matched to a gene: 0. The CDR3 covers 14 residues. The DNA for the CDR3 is TGTGCCAGCAGTTTAGGGACAGGGAACTATGGCTACACCTTC. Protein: CASSLGTGNYGYTF.

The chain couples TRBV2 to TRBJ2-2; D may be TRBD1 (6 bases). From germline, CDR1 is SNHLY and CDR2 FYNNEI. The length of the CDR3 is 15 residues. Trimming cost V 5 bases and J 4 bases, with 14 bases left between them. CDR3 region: CASSMGTPSTGELFF. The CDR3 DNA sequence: TGTGCCAGCAGTATGGGGACACCTTCCACCGGGGAGCTGTTTTTT. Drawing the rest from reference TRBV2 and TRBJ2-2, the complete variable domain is EPEVTQTPSHQVTQMGQEVILRCVPISNHLYFYWYRQILGQKVEFLVSFYNNEISEKSEIFDDQFSVERPDGSNFTLKIRSTKLEDSAMYFCASSMGTPSTGELFFGEGSRLTVL.

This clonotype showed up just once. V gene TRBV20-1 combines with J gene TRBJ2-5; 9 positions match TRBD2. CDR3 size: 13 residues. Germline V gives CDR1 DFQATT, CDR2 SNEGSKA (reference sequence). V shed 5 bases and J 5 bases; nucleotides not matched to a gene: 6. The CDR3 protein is CSALRGGRETQYF. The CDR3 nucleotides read TGCAGTGCTCTGCGGGGGGGCAGGGAGACCCAGTACTTC.

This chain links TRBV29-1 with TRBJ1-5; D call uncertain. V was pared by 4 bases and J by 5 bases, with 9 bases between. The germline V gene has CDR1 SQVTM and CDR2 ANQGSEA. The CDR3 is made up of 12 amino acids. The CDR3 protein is CSVGGSDQPQHF. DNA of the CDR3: TGCAGCGTTGGGGGTTCGGATCAGCCCCAGCATTTT.

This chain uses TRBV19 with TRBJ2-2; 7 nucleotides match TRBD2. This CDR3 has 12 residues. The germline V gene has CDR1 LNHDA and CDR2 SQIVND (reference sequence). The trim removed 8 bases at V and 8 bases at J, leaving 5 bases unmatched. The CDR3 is CASELAAGELFF. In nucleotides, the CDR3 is TGTGCCAGTGAGCTAGCGGCTGGGGAGCTGTTTTTT.

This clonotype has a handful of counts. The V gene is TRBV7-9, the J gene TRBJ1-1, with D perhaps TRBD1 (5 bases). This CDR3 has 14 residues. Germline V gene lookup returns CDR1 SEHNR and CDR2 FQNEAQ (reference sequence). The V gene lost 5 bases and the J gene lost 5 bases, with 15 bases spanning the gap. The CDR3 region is CASSPNGDGTEAFF. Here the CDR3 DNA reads TGTGCCAGCAGCCCGAACGGGGACGGGACTGAAGCTTTCTTT.

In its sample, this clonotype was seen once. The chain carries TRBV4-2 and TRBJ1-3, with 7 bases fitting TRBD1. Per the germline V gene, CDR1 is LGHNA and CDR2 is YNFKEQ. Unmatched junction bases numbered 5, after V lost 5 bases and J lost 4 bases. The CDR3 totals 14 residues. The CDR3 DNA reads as TGTGCCAGCAGCATCACAGGGGCAGGAAACACCATATATTTT. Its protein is CASSITGAGNTIYF.

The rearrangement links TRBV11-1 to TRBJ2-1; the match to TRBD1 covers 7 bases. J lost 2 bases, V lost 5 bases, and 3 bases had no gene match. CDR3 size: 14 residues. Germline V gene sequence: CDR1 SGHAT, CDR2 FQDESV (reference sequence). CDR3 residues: CASSLGQTYNEQFF. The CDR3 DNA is TGTGCCAGCAGCCTGGGACAGACCTACAATGAGCAGTTCTTC.